What follows are 20 T cell receptor beta chains derived from one specimen sequenced in a study of shared clonotypes between healthy human individuals. Generated by immunoSEQ multiplex PCR, the TCRdb table keeps only in-frame clones and is missing some. The table has under 300,000 clones, over 50% seen once. Sample: memory CD4+ T cells sorted from blood. The subset here: CD45RA-negative fraction. The receptors shown here come from a young man in good health.

This clone was seen a handful of times. V and J are TRBV7-9 and TRBJ1-5, with D perhaps matching TRBD1 (6 bases). Germline CDR1 reads SEHNR; CDR2 reads FQNEAQ (reference sequence). Deletions cut 3 bases from V and 1 base from J, with 7 bases between. This CDR3 has 14 amino acids. The CDR3 region is CASSLDRSNQPQHF. The DNA for the CDR3 is TGTGCCAGCAGCTTGGACAGAAGCAATCAGCCCCAGCATTTT.

The V gene is TRBV18, the J gene TRBJ2-5; 9 bases map to TRBD1. J was trimmed by 5 bases and V by 6 bases; bases with no gene match: 16. The germline gives CDR1 KGHSH, CDR2 LQKENI. This CDR3 is built from 17 residues. This CDR3 reads CASSPAAAGTGSETQYF. As DNA, the CDR3 is TGTGCCAGCTCGCCCGCCGCCGCCGGGACAGGGTCGGAGACCCAGTACTTC.

This clone was seen a handful of times. The V gene is TRBV18, the J gene TRBJ1-5, with 8 bases matching TRBD1. CDR1 and CDR2 (germline): KGHSH, LQKENI. The CDR3 is made up of 15 amino acids. V lost 6 bases to trimming and J lost 2 bases; unmatched junction nucleotides: 6. The CDR3 here is CASSESTGGNQPQHF. For the CDR3, the DNA is TGTGCCAGCTCCGAATCGACAGGGGGCAATCAGCCCCAGCATTTT.

The gene calls are TRBV28 and TRBJ1-2; 7 positions agree with TRBD1. The length of the CDR3 is 14 residues. Looked up from germline, CDR1 is MDHEN and CDR2 is SYDVKM. Trimming at V came to 4 bases and at J to 4 bases, leaving 6 bases not matched to a gene. The CDR3 sequence is CASSSPGQTYGYTF. The CDR3 nucleotides are TGTGCCAGCAGTTCCCCGGGACAGACCTATGGCTACACCTTC.

The CDR3 sequence: CASRLDYEQYF. The CDR3 DNA follows: TGTGCCAGCAGGTTAGACTACGAGCAGTACTTC. The chain combines TRBV28 with TRBJ2-7; D gene unclear. From germline, CDR1 is MDHEN and CDR2 SYDVKM. The CDR3 is 11 residues long. V lost 6 bases to trimming and J lost 3 bases, with 6 bases between them.

The chain recombines TRBV30 with TRBJ2-7; D remains unclear. CDR3 size: 12 residues. The V gene lost 0 bases and the J gene lost 8 bases, with 11 bases spanning the gap. CDR1 GTSNPN and CDR2 SVGIG come from the germline V gene (reference sequence). Written as DNA, the CDR3 is TGTGCCTGGAGTGTAGGGCAGTTCCAGCAGTACTTC. Protein: CAWSVGQFQQYF.

The J gene is TRBJ2-6, the V gene TRBV5-4, with TRBD1 as a possible D gene (7 bases). The CDR3 is made up of 18 amino acids. The V gene's germline CDR1 is SGHNT and CDR2 YYREEE (reference sequence). Trimming removed 1 base from V and 3 bases from J, with 17 bases in between. The CDR3 DNA follows: TGTGCCAGCAGCTTGTTCGGCCAGGGGGGTGGTGGGGCCAACGTCCTGACTTTC. Protein sequence: CASSLFGQGGGGANVLTF.

The chain combines TRBV4-1 with TRBJ2-4, with D possibly TRBD2 on 5 matching bases. The germline CDR1 and CDR2 sequences are MGHRA and YSYEKL. This CDR3 is 15 amino acids long. The V gene lost 4 bases and the J gene lost 0 bases, with 10 bases spanning the gap. The CDR3 bases are TGCGCCAGCAGCCCAAGGGAGATAGCCAAAAACATTCAGTACTTC. Translating gives CASSPREIAKNIQYF.

The rearrangement links TRBV7-9 to TRBJ2-2; D is unclear. V dropped 5 bases and J dropped 8 bases, with 9 bases sitting between them. This CDR3 is built from 12 residues. Germline loops: CDR1 SEHNR, CDR2 FQNEAQ (reference sequence). CDR3 residues: CASSLRVGELFF. In DNA form, the CDR3 reads TGTGCCAGCAGCCTACGAGTGGGGGAGCTGTTTTTT.

This clone was recorded a few times. The rearrangement uses TRBV5-8 and TRBJ1-1; D is ambiguous. This CDR3 has 14 residues. The germline CDR1 and CDR2 sequences are SGHTS and YDEGEE. V lost 4 bases and J 3 bases, leaving 13 bases between the germline ends. The CDR3 DNA follows: TGTGCCAGCAGCCTATTGACCTTAGACACTGAAGCTTTCTTT. Translation: CASSLLTLDTEAFF.

There are a few counts of this clone. This chain uses TRBV28 with TRBJ2-7; a weak D match, TRBD1 (6 bases). The V end was cut by 8 bases, the J end by 0 bases, with 14 bases between. Looked up from germline, CDR1 is MDHEN and CDR2 is SYDVKM. The CDR3 is made up of 14 amino acids. DNA for the CDR3: TGTGCCAGCTTAGTTGCAGGGGACTCCTACGAGCAGTACTTC. Its protein is CASLVAGDSYEQYF.

This clone was detected only a few times. The chain uses TRBV14 and TRBJ2-1; 7 bases align to TRBD1. The CDR3 has 13 residues. Germline V gene sequence: CDR1 SGHDN, CDR2 FVKESK. V dropped 2 bases and J dropped 8; count of bases not matched to a gene: 3. The CDR3 region is CASSQKQGHEQFF. In DNA form, the CDR3 reads TGTGCCAGCAGCCAAAAACAGGGGCATGAGCAGTTCTTC.

CDR3 DNA: TGTGCCAGCAGTTTCTCTCCGGGACAGGGGAACTATGGCTACACCTTC. As protein: CASSFSPGQGNYGYTF. The chain carries TRBV27 and TRBJ1-2; 10 positions match TRBD1. Per germline, CDR1 MNHEY and CDR2 SMNVEV (reference sequence). V lost 3 bases to trimming and J lost 2 bases; unmatched junction nucleotides: 6. The CDR3 is 16 residues long.

The chain carries TRBV28 and TRBJ1-4, with D perhaps TRBD1 (5 bases). Deletions cut 8 bases from V and 3 bases from J, with 10 bases between. This CDR3 has 13 amino acids. CDR1 is MDHEN, CDR2 SYDVKM, per germline. CDR3 DNA sequence: TGTGCCAGCGGGACCGAATCTAATGAAAAACTGTTTTTT. As protein: CASGTESNEKLFF.

This rearrangement joins TRBV18 to TRBJ2-7; TRBD2 matches 7 bases. Germline CDR1 KGHSH, CDR2 LQKENI. V was pared by 6 bases and J by 6 bases, with 8 bases of the junction left unmatched. This CDR3 is 13 amino acids long. The CDR3: CASSPSGNGEQYF. The CDR3 coding sequence is TGTGCCAGCTCCCCCAGCGGGAATGGCGAGCAGTACTTC.

The V call is TRBV9, the J call TRBJ2-1; TRBD2 aligns across 7 bases. The trim removed 0 bases at V and 2 bases at J, leaving 11 bases unmatched. The CDR3 has 18 residues. Germline V gene sequence: CDR1 SGDLS, CDR2 YYNGEE. The CDR3 region is CASSVAVVGAGAYNEQFF. The CDR3 DNA reads TGTGCCAGCAGCGTAGCTGTGGTTGGGGCGGGAGCCTACAATGAGCAGTTCTTC.

The DNA of the CDR3 is TGTGCCAGCAGCTCAGTCAGGGGTAACGGGACCCAGTACTTC. Translating gives CASSSVRGNGTQYF. This rearrangement joins TRBV7-9 to TRBJ2-5; D is perhaps TRBD1 (6 bases). Germline CDR1 is SEHNR and CDR2 is FQNEAQ (reference sequence). The CDR3 has 14 amino acids. The V end lost 4 bases, the J end lost 7 bases, and 16 bases lay between the germline ends.

The V and J genes are TRBV2 and TRBJ2-2, with TRBD1 matching over 7 bases. The CDR3 loop spans 15 amino acids. The ends lost 4 bases at V and 6 bases at J; junction bases unmatched: 8. Looked up from germline, CDR1 is SNHLY and CDR2 is FYNNEI. The DNA for the CDR3 is TGTGCCAGCAGTGTTTACAGGGGCGTTCCCGGGGAGCTGTTTTTT. Its translation: CASSVYRGVPGELFF.

V is TRBV15 and J is TRBJ2-3, with 13 bases aligning to TRBD2. CDR3 length: 16 amino acids. V shed 3 bases, J shed 3 bases, and the junction held 3 bases outside the gene matches. The germline V gene encodes CDR1 LNHNV and CDR2 YYDKDF (reference sequence). Written as DNA, the CDR3 is TGTGCCACCAGCAGTAGACTAGCGGGAGGAACAGATACGCAGTATTTT. Protein: CATSSRLAGGTDTQYF.

V and J are TRBV19 and TRBJ1-3; maybe TRBD1 (6 bases). The germline V gene encodes CDR1 LNHDA and CDR2 SQIVND (reference sequence). The CDR3 runs to 14 residues. V lost 8 bases to trimming and J lost 1 base, with 12 bases between them. This CDR3 reads CASGLDSSGNTIYF. DNA of the CDR3: TGTGCCAGTGGGTTGGACAGTTCTGGAAACACCATATATTTT.